One sample yielded the 5 T cell receptor beta chains listed below, sequenced in a study of cytomegalovirus exposure and HLA in healthy donors. This PCR relied on a set of 60 Vbeta primers and 13 Jbeta primers. Profiling relied on immunoSEQ multiplex PCR, and the TCRdb table lists in-frame clones only, not all of them. The data contain about 160,000 clones, 75% to 80% of them singletons. The sequencing input was PBMCs. These receptors came from a woman in her 50s in good health and CMV-seropositive.

The chain recombines TRBV5-4 with TRBJ2-2; tentative D call: TRBD2 (6 bases). V was trimmed by 6 bases and J by 3 bases, leaving 15 bases between them. The CDR3 loop spans 15 amino acids. The germline CDR1 and CDR2 sequences are SGHNT and YYREEE (reference sequence). The CDR3 DNA follows: TGTGCCAGCACTGCAGGAGGAGGGGACACCGGGGAGCTGTTTTTT. Protein product: CASTAGGGDTGELFF.

This chain links TRBV5-1 with TRBJ2-6, with D possibly matching TRBD1 (6 bases). In germline, CDR1 is SGHRS, CDR2 YFSETQ. V was trimmed by 6 bases and J by 1 base, leaving 8 bases between them. The CDR3 contains 14 residues. The CDR3 DNA reads as TGCGCCAGCAACAGGGATTCTGGGGCCAACGTCCTGACTTTC. It codes for CASNRDSGANVLTF.

This clone was detected only once. The chain is built from TRBV29-1 and TRBJ1-1; TRBD1 matches 10 bases. The germline gives CDR1 SQVTM, CDR2 ANQGSEA. The J segment lost 5 bases and the V segment lost 3 bases, leaving 0 bases of the junction unmatched. The CDR3 consists of 12 residues. Here the CDR3 DNA reads TGCAGCGTTGAGGACAGGGGGACTGAAGCTTTCTTT. Translated, it gives CSVEDRGTEAFF.

There are a few counts of this clone. The chain couples TRBV2 to TRBJ1-1; TRBD1 matches 8 bases. The germline CDR1 and CDR2 sequences are SNHLY and FYNNEI. Losses at the gene ends were 6 bases for V and 4 bases for J; bases not matched to a gene: 4. The CDR3 spans 13 residues. For the CDR3, the DNA is TGTGCCAGCAGCCTCACAGGGGGCACTGAAGCTTTCTTT. This translates into CASSLTGGTEAFF.

The rearrangement uses TRBV5-6 and TRBJ2-7; 7 bases align to TRBD1. The CDR3 consists of 16 residues. V gave up 3 bases and J gave up 4 bases; unmatched junction bases: 13. The germline V gene encodes CDR1 SGHDT and CDR2 YYEEEE. CDR3 coding DNA: TGTGCCAGCAGCTCGATAACCCAGGGGGTCGGGTACGAGCAGTACTTC. Translation: CASSSITQGVGYEQYF.